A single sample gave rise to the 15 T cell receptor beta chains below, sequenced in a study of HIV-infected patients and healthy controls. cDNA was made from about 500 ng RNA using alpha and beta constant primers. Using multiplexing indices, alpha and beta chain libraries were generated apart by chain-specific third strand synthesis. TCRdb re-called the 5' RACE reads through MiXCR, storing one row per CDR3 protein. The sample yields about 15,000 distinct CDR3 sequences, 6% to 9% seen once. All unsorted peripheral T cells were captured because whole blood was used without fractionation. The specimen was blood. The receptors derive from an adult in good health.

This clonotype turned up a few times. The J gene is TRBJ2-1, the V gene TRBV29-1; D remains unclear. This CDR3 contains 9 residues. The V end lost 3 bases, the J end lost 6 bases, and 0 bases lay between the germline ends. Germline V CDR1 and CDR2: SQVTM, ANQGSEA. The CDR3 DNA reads TGCAGCGTTGACAATGAGCAGTTCTTC. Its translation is CSVDNEQFF.

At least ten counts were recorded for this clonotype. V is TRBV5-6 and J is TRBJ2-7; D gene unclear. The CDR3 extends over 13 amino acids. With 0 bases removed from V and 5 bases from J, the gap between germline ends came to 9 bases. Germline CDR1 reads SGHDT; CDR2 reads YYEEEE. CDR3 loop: CASSLGGGHEQYF. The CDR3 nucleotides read TGTGCCAGCAGCTTGGGAGGCGGACACGAGCAGTACTTC.

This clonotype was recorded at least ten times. The CDR3 loop reads CASSLDGDTEAFF. DNA for the CDR3: TGTGCCAGCAGCTTGGATGGGGACACTGAAGCTTTCTTT. The chain combines TRBV5-4 with TRBJ1-1; no clear D gene. Germline lookup yields CDR1 SGHNT and CDR2 YYREEE (reference sequence). V was trimmed by 0 bases and J by 3 bases, leaving 6 bases between them. The CDR3 runs 13 residues.

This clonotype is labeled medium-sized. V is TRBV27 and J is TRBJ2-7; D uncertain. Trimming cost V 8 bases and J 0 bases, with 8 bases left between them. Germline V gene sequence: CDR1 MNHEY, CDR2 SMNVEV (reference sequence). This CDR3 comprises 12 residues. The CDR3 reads CASGPSSYEQYF. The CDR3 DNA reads TGTGCCAGCGGTCCGAGCTCCTACGAGCAGTACTTC.

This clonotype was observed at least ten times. CDR3 nucleotide sequence: TGTGCCAGCAGCCAAGATGGTACTAGCGCGACCTACGAGCAGTACTTC. As protein: CASSQDGTSATYEQYF. This sequence joins TRBV4-2 and TRBJ2-7; 7 bases align to TRBD2. The length of the CDR3 is 16 residues. With 0 bases clipped from V and 2 bases from J, the junction kept 7 bases outside the gene matches. Per germline, CDR1 LGHNA and CDR2 YNFKEQ.

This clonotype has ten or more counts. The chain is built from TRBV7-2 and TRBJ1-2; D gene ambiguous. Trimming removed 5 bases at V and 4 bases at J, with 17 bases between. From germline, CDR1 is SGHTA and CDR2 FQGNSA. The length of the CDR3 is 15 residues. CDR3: CASSPENPLGYGYTF. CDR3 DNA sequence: TGTGCCAGCAGCCCCGAAAACCCTCTTGGCTATGGCTACACCTTC.

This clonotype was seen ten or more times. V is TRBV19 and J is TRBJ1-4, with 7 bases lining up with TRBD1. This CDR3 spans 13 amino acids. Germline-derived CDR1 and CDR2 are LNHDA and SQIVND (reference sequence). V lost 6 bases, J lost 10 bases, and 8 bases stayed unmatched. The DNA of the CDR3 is TGTGCCAGTAGCGTGACAGGGACGGGAAAACTGTTTTTT. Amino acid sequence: CASSVTGTGKLFF.

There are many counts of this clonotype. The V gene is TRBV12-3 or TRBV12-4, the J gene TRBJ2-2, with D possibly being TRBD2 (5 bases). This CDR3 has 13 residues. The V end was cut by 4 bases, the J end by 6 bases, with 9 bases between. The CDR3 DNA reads TGTGCCAGCAGTTCCACAGCGGCCGGGGAGCTGTTTTTT. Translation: CASSSTAAGELFF.

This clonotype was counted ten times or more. The DNA for the CDR3 is TGTGCCAGCAGCTTAGCGGGGTGGGGCAATCAGCCCCAGCATTTT. It encodes CASSLAGWGNQPQHF. The chain combines TRBV7-2 with TRBJ1-5; the D is unclear. This CDR3 spans 15 amino acids. The V gene's germline CDR1 is SGHTA and CDR2 FQGNSA. V lost 0 bases and J lost 2, with 8 bases in between.

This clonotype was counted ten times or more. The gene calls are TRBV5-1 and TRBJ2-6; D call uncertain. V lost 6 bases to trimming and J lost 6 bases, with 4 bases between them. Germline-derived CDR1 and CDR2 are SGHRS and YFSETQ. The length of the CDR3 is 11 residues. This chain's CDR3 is CASKMANVLTF. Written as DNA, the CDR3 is TGCGCCAGCAAGATGGCCAACGTCCTGACTTTC.

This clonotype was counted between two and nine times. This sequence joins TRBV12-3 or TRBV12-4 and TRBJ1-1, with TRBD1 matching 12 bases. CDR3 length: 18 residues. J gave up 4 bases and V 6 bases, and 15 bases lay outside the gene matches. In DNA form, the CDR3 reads TGTGCCAGCAGCCTACCTGAGGGACAGGGGGCGCGGTCCACTGAAGCTTTCTTT. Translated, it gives CASSLPEGQGARSTEAFF.

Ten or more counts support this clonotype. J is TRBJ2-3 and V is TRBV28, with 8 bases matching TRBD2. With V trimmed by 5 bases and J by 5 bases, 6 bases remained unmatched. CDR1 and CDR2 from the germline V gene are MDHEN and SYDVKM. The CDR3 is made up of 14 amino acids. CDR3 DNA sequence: TGTGCCAGCAGTCTCGGACTAGCCGAAGATACGCAGTATTTT. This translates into CASSLGLAEDTQYF.

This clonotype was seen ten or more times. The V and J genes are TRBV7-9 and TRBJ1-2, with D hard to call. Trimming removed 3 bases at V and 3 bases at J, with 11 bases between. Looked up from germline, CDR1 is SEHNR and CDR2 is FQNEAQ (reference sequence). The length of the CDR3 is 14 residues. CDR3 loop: CASSFPLDDYGYTF. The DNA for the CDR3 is TGTGCCAGCAGCTTCCCCCTGGACGACTATGGCTACACCTTC.

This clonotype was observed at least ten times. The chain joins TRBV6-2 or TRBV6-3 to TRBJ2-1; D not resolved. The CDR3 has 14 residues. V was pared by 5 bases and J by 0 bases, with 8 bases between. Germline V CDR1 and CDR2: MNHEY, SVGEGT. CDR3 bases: TGTGCCAGCAGTAGGACGGGCTCCTACAATGAGCAGTTCTTC. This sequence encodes CASSRTGSYNEQFF.

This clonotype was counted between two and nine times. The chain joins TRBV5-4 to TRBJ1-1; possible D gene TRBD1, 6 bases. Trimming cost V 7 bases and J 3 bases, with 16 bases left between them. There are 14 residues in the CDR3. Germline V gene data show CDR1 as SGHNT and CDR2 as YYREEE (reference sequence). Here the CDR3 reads CASAPGGRDTEAFF. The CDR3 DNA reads TGTGCCAGCGCTCCCGGGGGCAGGGACACTGAAGCTTTCTTT.